This T cell receptor (beta chain) was recovered during a study of T cells in Graves' hyperthyroidism and ophthalmopathy. Whole-study context: Before any treatment, at initial diagnosis, peripheral blood was collected. Study-wide findings and caveats: Ophthalmopathy was separated from stable hyperthyroidism by a 13 V-J model.

CDR3 length equals 14 residues. The germline gives CDR1 KGHSH, CDR2 LQKENI. V shed 4 bases and J shed 2 bases, with 10 bases lying between them. Graves' hyperthyroidism was deemed stable given no ophthalmopathy progression within 18 months. Together with thyroid ultrasound, orbital computed tomography, serum thyroxine and TRAb, clinical symptoms were used for diagnoses. There are many counts of this clonotype. The target antigen is unknown. What was amplified from RNA transcripts were TCR beta CDR3 regions. HTBI primers were employed in a first-round RT-PCR of the TCR CDR3. TCRdb processed the multiplex PCR reads anew with MiXCR; each CDR3 protein has one entry. The repertoire consists of about 360,000 distinct CDR3 sequences, with approximately 25% occurring once and the leading ten covering more than 60%.

The sample comprised blood. The J gene is TRBJ2-3, the V gene TRBV18; D is unresolved. The TCR was taken from a man in his forties or fifties with Graves' hyperthyroidism. The CDR3: CASSQPIITDTQYF. The CDR3 DNA follows: TGTGCCAGCTCACAACCTATTATCACAGATACGCAGTATTTT.